This T cell receptor (beta chain) originates from a study of blood T cell repertoires in COVID-19. Repertoires were generated with immunoSEQ multiplex PCR, while TCRdb's copy carries only in-frame clones and drops some. The sample has roughly 200,000 clones, about 80% seen once; the top ten hold around 4.4%. CDR1 is SGHNT and CDR2 is YYREEE in the germline V gene (reference sequence). Trimming removed 4 bases from V and 0 bases from J, with 16 bases in between. This CDR3 comprises 16 residues. The receptor was derived from a man aged 50 to 59 with active or convalescent COVID-19. Sequencing was done on a sample of peripheral blood. The chain couples TRBV5-4 to TRBJ1-2; D may be TRBD1 (5 bases). CDR3 protein: CASSAGYRRANYGYTF. The CDR3 DNA sequence: TGTGCCAGCAGCGCCGGGTACAGGAGAGCTAACTATGGCTACACCTTC.